The 21 T cell receptor beta chains listed next were all sequenced from one sample in a study of cytotoxic CD8 clonotypes in ibrutinib-treated CLL. Assay used: immunoSEQ multiplex PCR; TCRdb lists only in-frame clones, some missing. The sample carries some 20,000 clones, around 85% recorded once. The sequences come from PBMCs, collected before ibrutinib treatment. All receptors come from a human donor with chronic lymphocytic leukemia.

The rearrangement joins TRBV9 to TRBJ1-2, with TRBD1 matching over 8 bases. The J segment lost 3 bases and the V segment lost 0 bases, leaving 13 bases of the junction unmatched. CDR3 length equals 18 residues. Germline V gene data show CDR1 as SGDLS and CDR2 as YYNGEE. For the CDR3, the DNA is TGTGCCAGCAGCGTAGGTCCCCCCAGGACAGGGAATGACTATGGCTACACCTTC. This sequence encodes CASSVGPPRTGNDYGYTF.

DNA for the CDR3: TGTGCCAGCAGCGTCGGACCCCTCAACACCGGGGAGCTGTTTTTT. Amino acid sequence: CASSVGPLNTGELFF. J is TRBJ2-2 and V is TRBV5-4; D not resolved. CDR1 and CDR2 from the germline V gene are SGHNT and YYREEE (reference sequence). V was shortened by 4 bases and J by 2 bases, with 12 bases between the two germline ends. The CDR3 is 15 amino acids.

This clone was detected only a few times. V usage is TRBV7-8 and J usage is TRBJ1-3, with D unresolved. The CDR3 runs to 13 residues. Germline V CDR1 and CDR2: SGHVS, FQNEAQ. The V end lost 2 bases, the J end lost 4 bases, and 6 bases lay between the germline ends. CDR3 loop: CASSLNRGNTIYF. CDR3 DNA: TGTGCCAGCAGCTTAAACAGAGGAAACACCATATATTTT.

This clone was seen only once. This chain links TRBV9 with TRBJ2-7, with D perhaps TRBD2 (6 bases). CDR1 and CDR2 (germline): SGDLS, YYNGEE. The V and J ends lost 0 bases and 2 bases respectively, with 12 bases between them. This CDR3 is built from 15 residues. CDR3 sequence reads: CASSVGGGKAYEQYF. CDR3 bases: TGTGCCAGCAGCGTAGGCGGCGGGAAAGCCTACGAGCAGTACTTC.

V usage is TRBV5-8 and J usage is TRBJ1-2; D uncertain. Trimming took 0 bases from V and 5 from J, leaving 8 bases between them. Germline lookup yields CDR1 SGHTS and CDR2 YDEGEE. CDR3 length: 13 residues. The CDR3 DNA is TGTGCCAGCAGCTTGGTATCCCAGTATGGCTACACCTTC. This codes for CASSLVSQYGYTF.

The chain uses TRBV28 and TRBJ1-2, with 7 bases aligning to TRBD1. Germline lookup yields CDR1 MDHEN and CDR2 SYDVKM. V lost 4 bases to trimming and J lost 1 base; unmatched junction nucleotides: 12. The CDR3 extends over 17 amino acids. CDR3 nucleotides: TGTGCCAGCAGTTATTTCGGGGACAGTGCGCTTAACTATGGCTACACCTTC. Its translation: CASSYFGDSALNYGYTF.

The rearrangement links TRBV4-3 to TRBJ2-5; no clear D gene. V was trimmed by 3 bases and J by 4 bases, leaving 15 bases between them. This CDR3 contains 15 residues. Germline CDR1 reads LGHNA; CDR2 reads YSLEER. The CDR3 region is CASSHRKGSRETQYF. DNA for the CDR3: TGCGCCAGCAGCCATAGGAAGGGATCCAGAGAGACCCAGTACTTC.

This clone has a single count. The CDR3 nucleotides are TGTGCCAGCACCTCATATCAGACAGGTACCTACGAGCAGTACTTC. This sequence encodes CASTSYQTGTYEQYF. The V call is TRBV28, the J call TRBJ2-7; D may be TRBD1 (6 bases). Germline V lookup: CDR1 MDHEN, CDR2 SYDVKM. V lost 7 bases and J lost 2, with 18 bases in between. The CDR3 has 15 residues.

The V call is TRBV27, the J call TRBJ1-4; D gene ambiguous. Germline V gene lookup returns CDR1 MNHEY and CDR2 SMNVEV (reference sequence). CDR3 length: 16 residues. V gave up 6 bases and J gave up 0 bases, with 14 bases separating them. In DNA form, the CDR3 reads TGTGCCAGCAGCTACTACGGGCAACCAACTAATGAAAAACTGTTTTTT. Its translation: CASSYYGQPTNEKLFF.

The chain uses TRBV27 and TRBJ1-2; 11 bases match TRBD1. The CDR3 spans 18 residues. The trim removed 5 bases at V and 4 bases at J, leaving 15 bases unmatched. From germline, CDR1 is MNHEY and CDR2 SMNVEV (reference sequence). CDR3 protein: CASSPGQGTGGFGYGYTF. The DNA of the CDR3 is TGTGCCAGCAGTCCGGGTCAAGGGACAGGGGGTTTCGGCTATGGCTACACCTTC.

The V call is TRBV5-6, the J call TRBJ2-5, with TRBD2 identical over 10 bases. Germline V gives CDR1 SGHDT, CDR2 YYEEEE. After removal of 5 bases from V and 0 bases from J, the junction contained 13 bases not matched to a gene. The CDR3 has 18 amino acids. CDR3: CASSPLAGANSYQETQYF. The CDR3 DNA reads as TGTGCCAGCAGTCCCCTAGCGGGGGCCAACTCGTACCAAGAGACCCAGTACTTC.

This sequence joins TRBV7-2 and TRBJ2-3; possible D gene TRBD1, 6 bases. The CDR3 length is 16 residues. V was clipped by 5 bases and J by 2 bases, with 17 bases between them. CDR1 is SGHTA and CDR2 is FQGNSA in the germline V gene. The chain's CDR3 is CASSQGGNRDTDTQYF. In DNA, the CDR3 is TGTGCCAGCAGCCAAGGTGGGAACAGGGACACAGATACGCAGTATTTT.

DNA of the CDR3: TGCGCCAGCAGCTTGGGCCTACTAGTCCCGGTGGTCGGGAGCTCCTACGAGCAGTACTTC. Translation: CASSLGLLVPVVGSSYEQYF. J is TRBJ2-7 and V is TRBV5-1, with D possibly being TRBD2 (6 bases). Trimming cost V 0 bases and J 0 bases, with 25 bases left between them. Germline V gene lookup returns CDR1 SGHRS and CDR2 YFSETQ. The CDR3 totals 20 residues.

This chain connects TRBV15 to TRBJ1-6; weak D call: TRBD1 (5 bases). Germline CDR1 reads LNHNV; CDR2 reads YYDKDF (reference sequence). There are 12 residues in the CDR3. V lost 9 bases and J 7 bases, leaving 10 bases between the germline ends. The CDR3 sequence: CATSNRNSPLHF. The DNA for the CDR3 is TGTGCCACTTCGAACAGGAATTCACCCCTCCACTTT.

The chain joins TRBV6-4 to TRBJ2-2; D not resolved. V shed 4 bases and J shed 4 bases, with 10 bases lying between them. CDR1 MRHNA and CDR2 SNTAGT come from the germline V gene. This CDR3 is 14 amino acids long. The CDR3 DNA reads as TGTGCCAGCAGTGCCAGCCCGAGCACCGGGGAGCTGTTTTTT. Its translation is CASSASPSTGELFF.

The gene calls are TRBV29-1 and TRBJ2-1; the match to TRBD1 covers 7 bases. Germline V lookup: CDR1 SQVTM, CDR2 ANQGSEA. J gave up 8 bases and V 4 bases, and 2 bases lay outside the gene matches. The CDR3 totals 11 residues. The CDR3 spells CSVVQGHEQFF. CDR3 DNA: TGCAGCGTTGTACAGGGGCATGAGCAGTTCTTC.

The gene calls are TRBV7-2 and TRBJ2-6, with 10 bases aligning to TRBD1. V was pared by 4 bases and J by 4 bases, with 10 bases of the junction left unmatched. Germline CDR1 is SGHTA and CDR2 is FQGNSA. This CDR3 contains 18 residues. The CDR3 loop reads CASSSRQGAQPGANVLTF. For the CDR3, the DNA is TGTGCCAGCAGCTCTCGACAGGGGGCCCAACCCGGGGCCAACGTCCTGACTTTC.

The chain couples TRBV29-1 to TRBJ1-1, with D hard to call. With 3 bases removed from V and 4 bases from J, the gap between germline ends came to 9 bases. The CDR3 contains 12 residues. Looked up from germline, CDR1 is SQVTM and CDR2 is ANQGSEA. This chain's CDR3 is CSVERGGTEAFF. The DNA for the CDR3 is TGCAGCGTTGAGCGGGGAGGCACTGAAGCTTTCTTT.

The V and J genes are TRBV28 and TRBJ1-3; the D is unclear. Trimming cost V 7 bases and J 5 bases, with 12 bases left between them. The CDR3 spans 13 residues. Germline CDR1 and CDR2: MDHEN and SYDVKM. CDR3 in DNA: TGTGCCAGCACACCGTGGCAGCGAAACACCATATATTTT. Translation: CASTPWQRNTIYF. Full variable domain (remainder filled in from reference TRBV28 and TRBJ1-3): DVKVTQSSRYLVKRTGEKVFLECVQDMDHENMFWYRQDPGLGLRLIYFSYDVKMKEKGDIPEGYSVSREKKERFSLILESASTNQTSMYLCASTPWQRNTIYFGEGSWLTVV.

This clone appeared once. The chain recombines TRBV7-9 with TRBJ1-5, with TRBD1 identical over 9 bases. Germline values: CDR1 SEHNR, CDR2 FQNEAQ (reference sequence). There are 16 residues in the CDR3. With V trimmed by 4 bases and J by 2 bases, 6 bases remained unmatched. The CDR3 region is CASSSQGAGGNQPQHF. The CDR3 region has the DNA TGTGCCAGCAGCTCACAGGGGGCCGGGGGCAATCAGCCCCAGCATTTT.

The V gene is TRBV4-1, the J gene TRBJ2-1; 9 nucleotides agree with TRBD2. The CDR3 length is 19 residues. Germline V lookup: CDR1 MGHRA, CDR2 YSYEKL. V lost 4 bases to trimming and J lost 2 bases; unmatched junction nucleotides: 15. CDR3 nucleotides: TGCGCCAGCAGCCGAAAAAGGGGGGCTAGCGGGGACCCCTACAATGAGCAGTTCTTC. Protein: CASSRKRGASGDPYNEQFF.